This T cell receptor (beta chain) was recorded in a study of early T cells in non-severe SARS-CoV-2 infection. Study-wide context: From unsorted whole blood, bulk RNA was sequenced, and the chains remained unpaired.

This clonotype was detected only a few times. The antigen is unknown. In the library, individual cDNA molecules carried attached unique molecular identifiers. In TCRdb, the 5' RACE reads were re-called with MiXCR into one record per CDR3 protein. The table lists around 26,000 distinct CDR3 sequences, roughly 4% of them singletons. Points from the study as a whole: A preference for anti-spike CD8 responses marked VDJdb matching, which missed private and CD4 specificities.

The sequenced sample was whole blood. The clonotype was recovered from an adult who was a healthcare worker with PCR-confirmed SARS-CoV-2 infection or an uninfected control (not recorded which).

CDR3 protein: CASSLGRRTANEKLFF. The CDR3 DNA follows: TGTGCCAGCAGCTTAGGGCGACGGACAGCTAATGAAAAACTGTTTTTT. This chain uses TRBV7-9 with TRBJ1-4; a possible D gene is TRBD1 (6 bases). The CDR3 sequence is 16 residues long. Germline V gene sequence: CDR1 SEHNR, CDR2 FQNEAQ (reference sequence). V was cut by 1 base and J by 3 bases, with 12 bases left in between.